Sequencing of this T cell receptor (beta chain) was carried out in a study of lymphopenia after photon versus proton radiotherapy. Generated by immunoSEQ multiplex PCR, the TCRdb table keeps only in-frame clones and is missing some. The sample carries roughly 32,000 clones, approximately 95% recorded once. The length of the CDR3 is 12 residues. Germline CDR1 SGHTA, CDR2 FQGNSA. V was clipped by 0 bases and J by 7 bases, with 6 bases between them. General study points: A bigger post-nadir fall in TCR diversity correlated inversely with survival time in deceased patients. Photon-treated patients lost naive T cells and TCR diversity; proton-treated stayed stable. After lymphocyte nadir, photon-treated repertoires showed oligoclonal expansion, especially CD8+ Temra.

Notes on this clone: Its antigen is unidentified.

The TCR originated in a woman aged 50 to 65 with cholangiocarcinoma. J is TRBJ1-2 and V is TRBV7-2; no definite D call. Sample: peripheral blood, taken from a patient treated with photon-based radiotherapy. The DNA of the CDR3 is TGTGCCAGCAGCTTAGCAGGGAGTGGCTACACCTTC. Amino acid sequence: CASSLAGSGYTF.